This TCR beta chain was sequenced during a study of long-term antiretroviral therapy in people with HIV. Note on this clone: What it binds is not known.

Study findings and constraints: Clonal expansions arising prior to ART prevailed in the repertoire at every time point. All blood samples came from the years 2004 to 2017, possibly under older ART regimens.

Sequencing relied on immunoSEQ assay v3.0, run at survey level. Per-sample TRB depth target: about 35,000-55,000 T-cell genomes. Assay used: immunoSEQ multiplex PCR; TCRdb lists only in-frame clones, some missing. The sample includes about 21,000 clones, around 77% of them seen just once. The clonotype originates from a woman aged 40 to 50 with HIV. The sample in question was unsorted PBMCs, obtained less than 1.8 years before starting antiretroviral therapy.

DNA of the CDR3: TGCAGCGTTGAACAGGGCTCAAACACTGAAGCTTTCTTT. Translated, it gives CSVEQGSNTEAFF. This chain joins TRBV29-1 and TRBJ1-1; D might be TRBD1 (5 bases). Trimming took 2 bases from V and 2 from J, leaving 9 bases between them. The CDR3 is 13 amino acids. Germline CDR1 is SQVTM and CDR2 is ANQGSEA. Drawing the rest from reference TRBV29-1 and TRBJ1-1, the complete variable domain is SAVISQKPSRDICQRGTSLTIQCQVDSQVTMMFWYRQQPGQSLTLIATANQGSEATYESGFVIDKFPISRPNLTFSTLTVSNMSPEDSSIYLCSVEQGSNTEAFFGQGTRLTVV.